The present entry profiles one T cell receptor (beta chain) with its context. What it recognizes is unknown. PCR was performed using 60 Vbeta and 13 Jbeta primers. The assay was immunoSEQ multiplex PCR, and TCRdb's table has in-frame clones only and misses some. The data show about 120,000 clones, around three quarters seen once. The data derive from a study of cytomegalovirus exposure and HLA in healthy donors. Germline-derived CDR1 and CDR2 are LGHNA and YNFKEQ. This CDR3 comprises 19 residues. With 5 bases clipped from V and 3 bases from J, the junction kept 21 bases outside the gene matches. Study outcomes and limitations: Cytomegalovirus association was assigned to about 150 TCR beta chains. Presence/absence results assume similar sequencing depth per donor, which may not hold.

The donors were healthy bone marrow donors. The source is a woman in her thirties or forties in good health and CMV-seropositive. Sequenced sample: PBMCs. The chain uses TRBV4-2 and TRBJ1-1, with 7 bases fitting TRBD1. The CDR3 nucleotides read TGTGCCAGCAGCTTATCTAGAGGGCCAGGGGGGCGGGAGGACACTGAAGCTTTCTTT. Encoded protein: CASSLSRGPGGREDTEAFF.